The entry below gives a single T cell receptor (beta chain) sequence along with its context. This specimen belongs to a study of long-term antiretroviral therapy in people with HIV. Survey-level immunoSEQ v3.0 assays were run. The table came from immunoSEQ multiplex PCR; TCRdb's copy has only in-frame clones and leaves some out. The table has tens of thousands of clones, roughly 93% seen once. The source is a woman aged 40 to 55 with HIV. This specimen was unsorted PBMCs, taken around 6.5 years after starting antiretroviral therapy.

Here the CDR3 reads CASSYTGFATNEKLFF. The CDR3 coding sequence is TGTGCCAGCAGTTATACAGGGTTCGCAACTAATGAAAAACTGTTTTTT. The V call is TRBV6-6, the J call TRBJ1-4; a weak D match, TRBD1 (6 bases). Germline V gives CDR1 MNHNY, CDR2 SVGAGI (reference sequence). The CDR3 is 16 residues long. The V gene lost 3 bases and the J gene lost 0 bases, with 11 bases spanning the gap.